This entry is about one TCR beta chain. The sample is drawn from a study of identifying expanded T cells in peripheral blood. Repertoires were generated with immunoSEQ multiplex PCR, while TCRdb's copy carries only in-frame clones and drops some. The sample contains 100,000 or so clones, around 90% of which appear only once. Trimming removed 7 bases from V and 7 bases from J, with 20 bases in between. The CDR3 covers 15 residues. Germline values: CDR1 LGHNT, CDR2 FRNRAP. The clonotype was recovered from a person aged 18 to 75 in good health. Sequencing was performed on blood. The J gene is TRBJ2-1, the V gene TRBV12-5, with D tentatively TRBD1 (8 bases). The CDR3 region is CASAQQGGAGNEQFF. In nucleotides, the CDR3 is TGTGCTAGTGCCCAACAGGGGGGGGCTGGGAATGAGCAGTTCTTC.